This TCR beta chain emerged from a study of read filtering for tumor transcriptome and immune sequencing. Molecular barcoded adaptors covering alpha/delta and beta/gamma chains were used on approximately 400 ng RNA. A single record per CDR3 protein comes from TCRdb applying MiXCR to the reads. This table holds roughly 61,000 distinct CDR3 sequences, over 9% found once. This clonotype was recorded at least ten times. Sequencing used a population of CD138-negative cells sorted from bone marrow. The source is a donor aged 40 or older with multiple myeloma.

CDR3 coding DNA: TGTGCCTGGAAGACAGGGTCTGAAGCTTTCTTT. It codes for CAWKTGSEAFF. The chain couples TRBV30 to TRBJ1-1; 7 nucleotides agree with TRBD1. Germline CDR1 GTSNPN, CDR2 SVGIG (reference sequence). The CDR3 length is 11 residues. V gave up 4 bases and J gave up 6 bases; unmatched junction bases: 2.